These T cell receptor beta chains were read from a single sample in a study of human CD4 T cells and Enterobacteriaceae. The table came from immunoSEQ multiplex PCR; TCRdb's copy has only in-frame clones and leaves some out. Altogether 27,000 or so clones are present, 70% to 90% being singletons, with the ten largest covering more than 0.95%. Sequenced sample: memory CD4+ T cells from blood. The receptors derive from a human donor in good health. Both conserved end residues are part of each CDR3. Rows may omit the clone size; those that give it use once, few, many or a size class.

TRBJ1-2,TRBV7-6,once,CASSGLRSPTHGYTF
TRBJ2-5,TRBV18,few,CASSPQSSRQSETQYF
TRBJ2-7,TRBV6-1,.,CASSTSGTGIREQYF
TRBJ1-4,TRBV19,.,CASSIGRDKSEKLFF
TRBJ2-7,TRBV28,.,CASSSRSRYEQYF
TRBJ1-2,TRBV28,.,CASSPGTVFSYTF
TRBJ2-2,TRBV7-7,.,CASSRTVTGELFF
TRBJ2-7,TRBV5-5,.,CASSLGGTAPYEQYF
TRBJ2-7,TRBV6-5,.,CASSSARGTIYEQYF
TRBJ2-2,TRBV7-2,few,CASRYYTGELFF
TRBJ1-5,TRBV30,few,CAWSTGAWNQPQHF
TRBJ1-1,TRBV28,.,CASITLGRDSAFF
TRBJ1-6,TRBV11-3,.,CASSPATGLNSPLHF
TRBJ2-5,TRBV29-1,.,CSVSRTQETQYF
TRBJ2-1,TRBV25-1,once,CASSAPKVTGSYNEQFF
TRBJ2-6,TRBV4-1,.,CASRQRQGSGANVLTF
TRBJ1-2,TRBV19,once,CASSIAQVGGGYGYTF